This TCR beta chain was recorded in a study of identical twins. Many counts were recorded for this clonotype. Its cognate antigen is unknown. TCRdb analysed the 5' RACE reads with MiXCR anew, one entry per CDR3 protein. The sample lists a few hundred thousand distinct CDR3 sequences, roughly a tenth occurring once. V lost 2 bases and J lost 3, with 5 bases in between. CDR1 is MNHEY and CDR2 is SVGEGT in the germline V gene. The CDR3 has 13 residues. General study points: Zero-insertion findings could be partly confounded by invariant cells (MAIT and iNKT cells).

Specimen: memory T cells sorted from blood. V gene TRBV6-2 or TRBV6-3 combines with J gene TRBJ2-1; D uncertain. This sequence was found in a man in his fifties in good health. CDR3 coding DNA: TGTGCCAGCAGTTACCCGTACTACAATGAGCAGTTCTTC. This translates into CASSYPYYNEQFF.